The text below deals with one T cell receptor beta chain. Which antigen it targets is not known. Within one base of it there is no much larger clone, and no base qualities were kept. This sample is drawn from a study of T cell responses to AZD1222 COVID-19 vaccine (dated by TCRdb to about 2021). For the wider study: Because spike-specific TCR depth and breadth did not differ between the two schedules, AZD1222 recipients who got a second dose at roughly 4 weeks were pooled with those who got a second dose at roughly 12 weeks. TCR sequencing covered over 230 trial participants: some 210 given two doses of AZD1222 and around 25 given two doses of MenACWY control vaccine. Trial participants were enrolled by age into 18-55, 56-69 and 70-plus year subgroups, with about 150, 28 and 57 TCR-sequenced participants respectively. The investigation overall reported the following: Only a handful of AZD1222 recipients were SARS-CoV-2 seropositive at baseline, limiting conclusions about previously exposed vaccinees. In the small 56-69-year group, the increase in depth fell short of significance, most likely because of low power. After two AZD1222 doses, spike-specific TCR breadth and depth were significantly higher than at day 0 and than in MenACWY recipients. Reportedly, close to half of the unique spike-specific TCRs recognized epitopes lying outside the regions that are mutated in the B.1.351 and B.1.1.7 variants. Because no day 14 peak-response samples were available, the repertoires could be characterized only after the peak T cell response. Vaccine-associated CD4 TCRs spanned the whole spike protein, with dominant responses in regions 160-218 and 743-854. Participants were mostly white British, with more females than males. The authors suggested clonal diversity may have been underestimated.

The CDR3 regions of human TCRbeta chains were analyzed by immunosequencing. From the authors' description of their analysis: Repertoire TCRs were matched against a reference library of SARS-CoV-2-specific TCRs generated with the MIRA antigen-specificity platform. Breadth was defined as the fraction of unique TCRs that were SARS-CoV-2-associated. Depth was defined as the fraction of total T cells that were SARS-CoV-2-associated. Using the MIRA data, every spike-specific TCR was mapped to the spike region that the TCR reacted to and assigned to either a CD4 or a CD8 class. Log10-transformed breadth and depth values were compared by one-way ANOVA with Sidak's multiple comparisons tests. Here the immuneACCESS table is served through TCRdb, limited to in-frame sequences with V and J called. Missing clones are a known gap in these copies; in checked studies unresolved V genes cover under half, and the rest lacks a known reason. From that table come the V and J calls and clone size; the DNA was used to work out D and trimming. This sample comprises tens of thousands of clones, 90% of them detected only once. 4.2% of the sample rests with the top ten.

The cysteine opens and the phenylalanine closes a CDR3 of 16 amino acids. The kept DNA is CDR3 alone, 48 bases in frame from the first base. The junction shows trimming of 3 bases on V and 7 bases on J, and the gene matches do not reach 14 bases of it. From a lookup of the germline V gene, CDR1 and CDR2 are SGDLS and YYNGEE. The time point label for this specimen denotes: baseline before first vaccination. Samples from vaccinated people were obtained from the UK trials COV001 and COV002, which included a single-blind randomized controlled phase 2/3 trial of AZD1222 (ChAdOx1 nCoV-19) in healthy adults. Trial participant PBMC samples were collected at day 0 and day 28 after the second dose for TCRbeta chain sequencing.

The sample consisted of peripheral blood, taken on day 0 of AZD1222 vaccination. The chain joins TRBV9 to TRBJ2-3; 7 central bases correspond to TRBD1. The TCR sequence derives from an adult in good health. The CDR3 reads as follows: CASSGTGTENGNTQYF. The DNA reads TGTGCCAGCAGCGGAACCGGGACAGAGAACGGGAATACGCAGTATTTT. The full variable domain, with segments outside the CDR3 supplied by the reference TRBV9 and TRBJ2-3 proteins, appears as DSGVTQTPKHLITATGQRVTLRCSPRSGDLSVYWYQQSLDQGLQFLIQYYNGEERAKGNILERFSAQQFPDLHSELNLSSLELGDSALYFCASSGTGTENGNTQYFGPGTRLTVL.